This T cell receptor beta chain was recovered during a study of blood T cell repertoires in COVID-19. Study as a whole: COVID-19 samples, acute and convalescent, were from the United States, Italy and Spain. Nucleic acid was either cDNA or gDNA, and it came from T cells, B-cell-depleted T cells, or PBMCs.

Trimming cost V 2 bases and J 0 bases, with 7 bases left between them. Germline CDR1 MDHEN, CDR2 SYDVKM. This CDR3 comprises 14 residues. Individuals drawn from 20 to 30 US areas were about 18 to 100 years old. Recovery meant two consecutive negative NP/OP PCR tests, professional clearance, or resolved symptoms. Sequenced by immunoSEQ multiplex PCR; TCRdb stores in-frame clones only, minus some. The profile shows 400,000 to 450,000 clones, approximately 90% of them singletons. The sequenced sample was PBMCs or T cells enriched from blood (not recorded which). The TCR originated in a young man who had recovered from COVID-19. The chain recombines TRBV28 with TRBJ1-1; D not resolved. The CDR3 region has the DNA TGTGCCAGCAGTTTAATCAGAATGAACACTGAAGCTTTCTTT. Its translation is CASSLIRMNTEAFF. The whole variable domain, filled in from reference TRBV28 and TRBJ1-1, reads DVKVTQSSRYLVKRTGEKVFLECVQDMDHENMFWYRQDPGLGLRLIYFSYDVKMKEKGDIPEGYSVSREKKERFSLILESASTNQTSMYLCASSLIRMNTEAFFGQGTRLTVV.